This T cell receptor (beta chain) originates from a study of OX40 agonist ivuxolimab in advanced cancers. Study outcomes and limitations: Also present in some nonresponders was a low level of normalized T-cell clonal expansion. Clonal expansion from baseline to week 6 occurred in both CD4+ and CD8+ T cells. Among T cells, CD8+ cells averaged more expanded clones than CD4+ cells.

Only in-frame clones appear in the TCRdb table, and some are missing; sequencing was by immunoSEQ multiplex PCR. This table has 100,000 to 150,000 clones, about 93% appearing once. Concerning this clone itself: Its antigen is undetermined.

If patients had autoimmune disease history or systemic immunosuppression, they were excluded. The CDR3 runs 14 residues. The germline CDR1 and CDR2 sequences are SGHVS and FQNEAQ. The receptor was derived from an adult with an advanced solid tumor such as melanoma, head and neck, liver or kidney cancer. V gene TRBV7-8 combines with J gene TRBJ2-5; a weak D match, TRBD1 (6 bases). TRBJ2-7 matches the DNA end more closely, so the J call is doubtful. The source material was CD4+ or CD8+ T cells sorted from blood, sampled in a trial of the OX40 agonist ivuxolimab. Written as DNA, the CDR3 is TGTGCCAGCAGCTTGGCCGGACAGTCCTACGAGCAGTACTTC. It specifies CASSLAGQSYEQYF.